A single sample gave rise to the 21 T cell receptor beta chains below, sequenced in a study of blood T cell repertoires in COVID-19. Generated by immunoSEQ multiplex PCR, the TCRdb table keeps only in-frame clones and is missing some. The sample has a few hundred thousand clones, around 90% seen once. The sequenced sample was peripheral blood. The origin of the receptors is a woman aged 40 to 50 who had recovered from COVID-19.

The chain links TRBV11-3 to TRBJ2-7; 11 nucleotides line up with TRBD2. The CDR3 is 16 residues long. V lost 5 bases to trimming and J lost 2 bases; unmatched junction nucleotides: 8. Germline V gene data show CDR1 as SGHNT and CDR2 as YENEEA. CDR3 protein: CASSGKLAGEPYEQYF. In DNA form, the CDR3 reads TGTGCCAGCAGCGGTAAACTAGCGGGGGAACCCTACGAGCAGTACTTC.

The chain couples TRBV11-2 to TRBJ1-3, with D unresolved. The CDR3 spans 15 residues. The V gene's germline CDR1 is SGHAT and CDR2 FQNNGV. The germline V and J ends were trimmed by 2 bases and 2 bases, with 10 bases remaining between them. The CDR3 protein is CASSLRHQAGNTIYF. DNA for the CDR3: TGTGCCAGCAGCTTACGCCACCAGGCTGGAAACACCATATATTTT.

The chain couples TRBV11-2 to TRBJ1-1, with D tentatively TRBD1 (5 bases). V was trimmed by 6 bases and J by 3 bases, leaving 17 bases between them. CDR3 length equals 15 residues. The germline gives CDR1 SGHAT, CDR2 FQNNGV. CDR3 sequence reads: CASSPMKGAHTEAFF. CDR3 DNA: TGTGCCAGCAGTCCCATGAAAGGGGCGCACACTGAAGCTTTCTTT.

V gene TRBV4-1 combines with J gene TRBJ2-7, with 9 bases aligning to TRBD1. This CDR3 comprises 16 residues. Germline V gene lookup returns CDR1 MGHRA and CDR2 YSYEKL. J lost 9 bases, V lost 0 bases, and 12 bases had no gene match. CDR3 sequence reads: CASSQDPGQGILGQYF. CDR3 DNA sequence: TGCGCCAGCAGCCAAGATCCAGGACAGGGGATCCTAGGGCAGTACTTC.

The rearrangement links TRBV10-3 to TRBJ1-6, with a possible D match to TRBD1 (5 bases). Trimming took off 10 bases at V and 7 bases at J, with 14 bases between the two ends. There are 13 residues in the CDR3. CDR1 ENHRY and CDR2 SYGVKD come from the germline V gene. The CDR3 sequence: CATAGNGNSPLHF. The DNA of the CDR3 is TGTGCCACCGCAGGGAATGGGAATTCACCCCTCCACTTT.

The V gene is TRBV21-1, the J gene TRBJ2-7; whether TRBD1, the table's D call, matches the DNA was not checked. TRBV21-1 is a pseudogene segment. The CDR3 is 13 residues long. The CDR3 loop is CASSNRGAYEQYF. DNA of the CDR3: TGTGCCAGCTCAAACAGGGGGGCCTACGAGCAGTACTTC.

The chain carries TRBV7-9 and TRBJ2-2; 7 bases are a match to TRBD2. J lost 4 bases, V lost 5 bases, and 7 bases had no gene match. CDR3 size: 15 residues. The V gene's germline CDR1 is SEHNR and CDR2 FQNEAQ (reference sequence). The CDR3 DNA reads TGTGCCAGCAGCACACTAGCGTGGGGCACCGGGGAGCTGTTTTTT. It is translated as CASSTLAWGTGELFF. Full variable domain (missing parts from reference TRBV7-9 and TRBJ2-2): DTGVSQNPRHKITKRGQNVTFRCDPISEHNRLYWYRQTLGQGPEFLTYFQNEAQLEKSRLLSDRFSAERPKGSFSTLEIQRTEQGDSAMYLCASSTLAWGTGELFFGEGSRLTVL.

The chain joins TRBV5-4 to TRBJ2-7; 12 bases align to TRBD2. Unmatched junction bases numbered 2, after V lost 4 bases and J lost 0 bases. The CDR3 extends over 15 amino acids. Germline lookup yields CDR1 SGHNT and CDR2 YYREEE (reference sequence). The CDR3 reads CASSKTSGSSYEQYF. CDR3 bases: TGTGCCAGCAGCAAGACTAGCGGGAGCTCCTACGAGCAGTACTTC.

The rearrangement uses TRBV6-1 and TRBJ2-7; 8 positions agree with TRBD2. This CDR3 spans 17 amino acids. The V gene end was trimmed by 2 bases and the J gene end by 5 bases; junction bases not matched to a gene: 14. CDR1 MNHNS and CDR2 SASEGT come from the germline V gene. The CDR3 reads CASSERAGTSSLNEQYF. The CDR3 nucleotides are TGTGCCAGCAGTGAACGAGCCGGGACTAGTTCTCTGAACGAGCAGTACTTC.

V and J are TRBV2 and TRBJ2-2; tentative D call: TRBD1 (6 bases). This CDR3 is 14 amino acids long. Trimming took off 6 bases at V and 5 bases at J, with 13 bases between the two ends. CDR1 is SNHLY and CDR2 is FYNNEI in the germline V gene. CDR3 sequence: CASSRQVGTGELFF. CDR3 bases: TGTGCCAGCAGCCGACAGGTGGGGACCGGGGAGCTGTTTTTT.

This chain joins TRBV24-1 and TRBJ1-1, with no clear D. V shed 3 bases and J shed 1 base, with 5 bases lying between them. CDR1 and CDR2 (germline): KGHDR, SFDVKD. The CDR3 length is 13 residues. The CDR3: CATSDVKNTEAFF. DNA of the CDR3: TGTGCCACCAGTGATGTCAAGAACACTGAAGCTTTCTTT.

V and J are TRBV10-2 and TRBJ2-1, with D possibly being TRBD2 (5 bases). V was cut by 6 bases and J by 9 bases, with 21 bases left in between. The CDR3 has 15 amino acids. From germline, CDR1 is WSHSY and CDR2 SAAADI. CDR3 nucleotide sequence: TGCGCCAGCAGCGATTACTCTACTAGTGACGGTGAGCAGTTCTTC. The encoded protein is CASSDYSTSDGEQFF.

The chain is built from TRBV5-1 and TRBJ2-2; D perhaps matches TRBD2 (6 bases). Germline V gene sequence: CDR1 SGHRS, CDR2 YFSETQ. The CDR3 has 16 residues. With 4 bases removed from V and 4 bases from J, the gap between germline ends came to 17 bases. The CDR3 region has the DNA TGCGCCAGCAGCCCGCGGGACCTTTTCCCCACCGGGGAGCTGTTTTTT. Protein: CASSPRDLFPTGELFF.

The V gene is TRBV18, the J gene TRBJ2-3; 7 bases line up with TRBD1. This CDR3 has 15 amino acids. The germline V gene encodes CDR1 KGHSH and CDR2 LQKENI. The ends lost 6 bases at V and 1 base at J; junction bases unmatched: 7. The CDR3 nucleotides read TGTGCCAGCTCCGCGACAGGGTCAGGCACAGATACGCAGTATTTT. Protein sequence: CASSATGSGTDTQYF.

The gene calls are TRBV6-5 and TRBJ2-7; 11 bases map to TRBD1. This CDR3 comprises 15 residues. In germline, CDR1 is MNHEY, CDR2 SVGAGI. J gave up 2 bases and V 5 bases, and 5 bases lay outside the gene matches. The CDR3 DNA reads TGTGCCAGCAGTCCGGGGACAGGGGGGACCTACGAGCAGTACTTC. The encoded protein is CASSPGTGGTYEQYF.

This chain connects TRBV18 to TRBJ1-4; D gene uncertain. Trimming took off 5 bases at V and 12 bases at J, with 16 bases between the two ends. Germline values: CDR1 KGHSH, CDR2 LQKENI. The CDR3 contains 13 residues. The CDR3 region is CASSKASLRELFF. In nucleotides, the CDR3 is TGTGCCAGCTCAAAGGCCAGCCTTCGGGAACTGTTTTTT. The complete variable domain, with remaining parts taken from reference TRBV18 and TRBJ1-4, reads NAGVMQNPRHLVRRRGQEARLRCSPMKGHSHVYWYRQLPEEGLKFMVYLQKENIIDESGMPKERFSAEFPKEGPSILRIQQVVRGDSAAYFCASSKASLRELFFGSGTQLSVL.

This chain uses TRBV29-1 with TRBJ1-2; a possible D gene is TRBD1 (5 bases). The CDR3 has 11 amino acids. Germline V lookup: CDR1 SQVTM, CDR2 ANQGSEA. Trimming took 6 bases from V and 7 from J, leaving 12 bases between them. CDR3 nucleotide sequence: TGCAGCGTACAATCGGGGGGTGGCTACACCTTC. As protein: CSVQSGGGYTF.

The V and J genes are TRBV2 and TRBJ2-7; TRBD2 matches at 7 bases. The CDR3 has 12 amino acids. Unmatched junction bases numbered 1, after V lost 6 bases and J lost 2 bases. Looked up from germline, CDR1 is SNHLY and CDR2 is FYNNEI. Written as DNA, the CDR3 is TGTGCCAGCAGACGGGGGGCCTACGAGCAGTACTTC. Residues: CASRRGAYEQYF.

The genes are TRBV6-6 and TRBJ2-6, with TRBD1 identical over 11 bases. V shed 5 bases and J 4 bases; nucleotides not matched to a gene: 7. The germline V gene encodes CDR1 MNHNY and CDR2 SVGAGI (reference sequence). This CDR3 spans 17 amino acids. This chain's CDR3 is CASSHGQGAEGANVLTF. The CDR3 DNA reads as TGTGCCAGCAGTCACGGACAGGGGGCGGAAGGGGCCAACGTCCTGACTTTC.

In its sample, this clone was seen a few times. The genes are TRBV19 and TRBJ2-7; 10 bases are shared with TRBD1. CDR1 is LNHDA, CDR2 SQIVND, per germline (reference sequence). CDR3 length: 15 amino acids. Trimming cost V 3 bases and J 1 base; bases outside gene matches: 3. The CDR3 nucleotides read TGTGCCAGTAGTATGACAGGGGGCTTGTCCTACGAGCAGTACTTC. Residues: CASSMTGGLSYEQYF.

This sequence joins TRBV19 and TRBJ1-1; 9 nucleotides agree with TRBD1. Germline CDR1 and CDR2: LNHDA and SQIVND (reference sequence). This CDR3 spans 14 amino acids. Trimming took 5 bases from V and 4 from J; bases not matched to a gene: 5. CDR3 DNA sequence: TGTGCCAGTAGTCCGGACAGGGGTGGCACTGAAGCTTTCTTT. As protein: CASSPDRGGTEAFF.